The entry below gives a single TCR beta chain sequence along with its context. Its antigen is unknown. This record comes from a study of OX40 agonist ivuxolimab in advanced cancers. Study context: It was ivuxolimab, an agonistic anti-OX40 (CD134) antibody, that patients were treated with. Each patient was given ivuxolimab into a vein every 2 weeks, at 0.01 to 10 mg/kg.

Profiled with immunoSEQ multiplex PCR; TCRdb holds only in-frame clones, not every one. The sample lists roughly 48,000 clones, approximately 85% occurring once. General study findings and limits: Among T cells, CD8+ cells averaged more expanded clones than CD4+ cells.

Samples of blood were obtained at baseline, on cycle 4 day 1, and on cycle 7 day 1. CDR1 is SGHDT and CDR2 is YYEEEE in the germline V gene. The CDR3 spans 16 residues. The V gene end was trimmed by 4 bases and the J gene end by 4 bases; junction bases not matched to a gene: 10. The V call is TRBV5-6, the J call TRBJ2-1; TRBD1 aligns across 8 bases. The receptor was derived from an adult with an advanced solid tumor such as melanoma, head and neck, liver or kidney cancer. The sequencing here drew on CD4+ or CD8+ T cells sorted from blood, taken in a trial of the OX40 agonist ivuxolimab. The DNA for the CDR3 is TGTGCCAGCAGCGAACTATTCAGGGGGCTATACAATGAGCAGTTCTTC. Residues: CASSELFRGLYNEQFF.